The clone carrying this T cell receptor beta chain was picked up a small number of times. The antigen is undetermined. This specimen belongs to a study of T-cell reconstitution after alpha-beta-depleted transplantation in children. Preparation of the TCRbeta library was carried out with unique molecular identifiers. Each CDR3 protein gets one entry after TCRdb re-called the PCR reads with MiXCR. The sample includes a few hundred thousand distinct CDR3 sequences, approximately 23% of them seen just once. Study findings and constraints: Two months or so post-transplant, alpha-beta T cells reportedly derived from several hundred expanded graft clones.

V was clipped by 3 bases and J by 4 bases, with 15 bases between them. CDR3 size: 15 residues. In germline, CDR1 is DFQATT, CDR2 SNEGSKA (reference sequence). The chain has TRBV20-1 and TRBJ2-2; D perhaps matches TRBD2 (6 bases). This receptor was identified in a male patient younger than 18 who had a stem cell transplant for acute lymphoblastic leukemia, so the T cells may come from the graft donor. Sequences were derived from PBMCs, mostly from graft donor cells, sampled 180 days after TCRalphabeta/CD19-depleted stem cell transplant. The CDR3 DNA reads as TGCAGTGCTAGGGATAGCGGTGGGGGCACCGGGGAGCTGTTTTTT. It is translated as CSARDSGGGTGELFF.